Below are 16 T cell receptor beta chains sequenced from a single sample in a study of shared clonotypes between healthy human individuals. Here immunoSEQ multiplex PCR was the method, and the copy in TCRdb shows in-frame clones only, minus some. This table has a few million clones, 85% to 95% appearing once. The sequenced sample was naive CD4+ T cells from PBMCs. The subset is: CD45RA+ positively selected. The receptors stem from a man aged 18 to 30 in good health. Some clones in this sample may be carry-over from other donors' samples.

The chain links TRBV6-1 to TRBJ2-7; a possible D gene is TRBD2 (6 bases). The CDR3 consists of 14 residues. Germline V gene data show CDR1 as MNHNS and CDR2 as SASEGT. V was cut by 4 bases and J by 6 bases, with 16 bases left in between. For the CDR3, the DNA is TGTGCCAGCAGTGCAAACTGGGGGGATGGCGAGCAGTACTTC. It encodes CASSANWGDGEQYF.

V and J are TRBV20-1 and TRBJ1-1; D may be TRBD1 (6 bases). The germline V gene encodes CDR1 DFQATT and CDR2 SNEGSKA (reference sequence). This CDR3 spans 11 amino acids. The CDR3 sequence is CRRQQGSEAFF. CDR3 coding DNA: TGCAGACGACAACAGGGATCTGAAGCTTTCTTT.

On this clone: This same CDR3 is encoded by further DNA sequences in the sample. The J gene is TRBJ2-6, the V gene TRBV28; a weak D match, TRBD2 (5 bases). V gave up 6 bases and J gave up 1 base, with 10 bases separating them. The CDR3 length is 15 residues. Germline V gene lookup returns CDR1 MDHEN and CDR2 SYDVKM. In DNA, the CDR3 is TGTGCCAGCAGCCGCCGGGGATCTGGGGCCAACGTCCTGACTTTC. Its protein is CASSRRGSGANVLTF.

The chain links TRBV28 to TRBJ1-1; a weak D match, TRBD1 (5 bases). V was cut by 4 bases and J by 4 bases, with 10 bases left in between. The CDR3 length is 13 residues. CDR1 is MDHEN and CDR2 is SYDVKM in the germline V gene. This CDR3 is CASSSGGITEAFF. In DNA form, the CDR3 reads TGTGCCAGCAGTTCGGGGGGTATCACTGAAGCTTTCTTT.

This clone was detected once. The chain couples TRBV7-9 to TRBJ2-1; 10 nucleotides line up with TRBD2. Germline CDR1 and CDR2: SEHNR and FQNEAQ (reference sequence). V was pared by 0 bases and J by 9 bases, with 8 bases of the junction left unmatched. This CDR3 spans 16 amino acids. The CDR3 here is CASSLAGSGRAGEQFF. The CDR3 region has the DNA TGTGCCAGCAGCTTAGCGGGAAGCGGGAGGGCCGGTGAGCAGTTCTTC.

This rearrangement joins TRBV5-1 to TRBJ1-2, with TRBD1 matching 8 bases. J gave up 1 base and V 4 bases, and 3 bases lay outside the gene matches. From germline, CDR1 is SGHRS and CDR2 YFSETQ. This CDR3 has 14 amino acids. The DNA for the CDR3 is TGCGCCAGCAGCCAGGGGGCCGTTAACTATGGCTACACCTTC. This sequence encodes CASSQGAVNYGYTF.

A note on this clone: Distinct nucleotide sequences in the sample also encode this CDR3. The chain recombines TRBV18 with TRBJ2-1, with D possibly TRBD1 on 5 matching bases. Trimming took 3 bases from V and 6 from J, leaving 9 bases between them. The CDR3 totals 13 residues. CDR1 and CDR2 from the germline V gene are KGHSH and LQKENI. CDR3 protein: CASSPPGSNEQFF. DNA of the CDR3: TGTGCCAGCTCACCCCCAGGGTCCAATGAGCAGTTCTTC.

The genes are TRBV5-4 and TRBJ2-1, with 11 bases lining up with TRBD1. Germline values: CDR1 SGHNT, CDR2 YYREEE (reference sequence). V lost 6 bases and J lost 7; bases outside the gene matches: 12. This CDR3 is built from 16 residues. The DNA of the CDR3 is TGTGCCAGCACCGCCCCTGGACAGGGGGCGTATAATGAGCAGTTCTTC. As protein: CASTAPGQGAYNEQFF. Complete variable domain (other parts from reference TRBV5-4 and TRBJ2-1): ETGVTQSPTHLIKTRGQQVTLRCSSQSGHNTVSWYQQALGQGPQFIFQYYREEENGRGNFPPRFSGLQFPNYSSELNVNALELDDSALYLCASTAPGQGAYNEQFFGPGTRLTVL.

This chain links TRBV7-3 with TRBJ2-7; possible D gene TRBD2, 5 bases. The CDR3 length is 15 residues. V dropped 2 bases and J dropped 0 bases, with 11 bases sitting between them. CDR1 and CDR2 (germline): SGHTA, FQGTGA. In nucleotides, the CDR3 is TGTGCCAGCAGCTTATATGGAGGACTCTCCTACGAGCAGTACTTC. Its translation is CASSLYGGLSYEQYF.

The CDR3 region has the DNA TGCGCCAGCAGCTTGGTAGCGGGAGACCTCTACGAGCAGTACTTC. This sequence encodes CASSLVAGDLYEQYF. The chain is built from TRBV5-1 and TRBJ2-7; TRBD2 matches at 9 bases. V shed 0 bases and J 3 bases; nucleotides not matched to a gene: 4. The CDR3 consists of 15 residues. Germline V gene lookup returns CDR1 SGHRS and CDR2 YFSETQ.

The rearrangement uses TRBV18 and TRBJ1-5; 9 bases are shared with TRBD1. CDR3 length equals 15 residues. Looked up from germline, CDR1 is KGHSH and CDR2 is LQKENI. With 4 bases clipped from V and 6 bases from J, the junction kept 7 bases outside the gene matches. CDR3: CASSQGQGKLQPQHF. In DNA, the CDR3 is TGTGCCAGCTCACAAGGACAGGGGAAACTTCAGCCCCAGCATTTT.

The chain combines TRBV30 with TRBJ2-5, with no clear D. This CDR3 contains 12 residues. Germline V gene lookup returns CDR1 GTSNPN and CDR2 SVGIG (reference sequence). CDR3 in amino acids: CAASRGEETQYF. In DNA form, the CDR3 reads TGTGCTGCCTCCCGTGGCGAAGAGACCCAGTACTTC.

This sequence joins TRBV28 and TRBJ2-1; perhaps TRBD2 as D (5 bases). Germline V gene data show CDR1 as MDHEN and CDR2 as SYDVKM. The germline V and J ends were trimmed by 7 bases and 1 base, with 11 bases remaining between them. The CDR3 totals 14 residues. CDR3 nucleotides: TGTGCCAGCACACGTAGCGTTTCCTACAATGAGCAGTTCTTC. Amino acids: CASTRSVSYNEQFF.

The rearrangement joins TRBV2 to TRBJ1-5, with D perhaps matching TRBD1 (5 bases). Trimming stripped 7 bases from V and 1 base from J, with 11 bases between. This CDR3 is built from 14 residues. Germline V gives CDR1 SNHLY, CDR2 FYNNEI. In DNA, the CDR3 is TGTGCCAGCAAAGCAGGGTCCAGCAATCAGCCCCAGCATTTT. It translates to CASKAGSSNQPQHF. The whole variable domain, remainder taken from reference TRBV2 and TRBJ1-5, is EPEVTQTPSHQVTQMGQEVILRCVPISNHLYFYWYRQILGQKVEFLVSFYNNEISEKSEIFDDQFSVERPDGSNFTLKIRSTKLEDSAMYFCASKAGSSNQPQHFGDGTRLSIL.

CDR3 residues: CASSLIVSGRSTDTQYF. The CDR3 DNA is TGTGCCAGCAGTTTAATCGTCTCGGGCAGAAGCACAGATACGCAGTATTTT. The rearrangement links TRBV28 to TRBJ2-3, with no clear D. Looked up from germline, CDR1 is MDHEN and CDR2 is SYDVKM. This CDR3 comprises 17 residues. The ends were cut back, 2 bases at V and 0 bases at J, with 15 bases in the middle.

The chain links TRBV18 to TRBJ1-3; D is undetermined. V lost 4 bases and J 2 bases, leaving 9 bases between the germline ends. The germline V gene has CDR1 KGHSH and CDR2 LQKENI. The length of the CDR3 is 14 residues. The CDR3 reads CASSRTETGNTIYF. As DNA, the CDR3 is TGTGCCAGCTCACGCACAGAGACTGGAAACACCATATATTTT.